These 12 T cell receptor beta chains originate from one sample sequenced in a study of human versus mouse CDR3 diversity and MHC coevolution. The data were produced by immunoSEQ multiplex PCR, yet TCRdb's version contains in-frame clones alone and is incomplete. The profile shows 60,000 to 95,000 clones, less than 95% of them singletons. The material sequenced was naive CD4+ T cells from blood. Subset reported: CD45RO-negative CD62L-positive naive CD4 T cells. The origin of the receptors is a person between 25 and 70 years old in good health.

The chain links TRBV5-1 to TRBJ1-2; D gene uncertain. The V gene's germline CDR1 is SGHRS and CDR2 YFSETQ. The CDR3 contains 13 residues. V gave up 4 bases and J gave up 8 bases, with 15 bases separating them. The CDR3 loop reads CASSPGISEGYTF. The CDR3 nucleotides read TGCGCCAGCAGCCCGGGGATCTCGGAGGGCTACACCTTC.

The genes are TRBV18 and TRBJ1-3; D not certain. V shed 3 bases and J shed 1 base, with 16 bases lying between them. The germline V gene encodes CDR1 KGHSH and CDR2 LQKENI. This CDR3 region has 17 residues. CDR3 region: CASSPVGRGTSGNTIYF. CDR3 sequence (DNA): TGTGCCAGCTCACCGGTCGGACGGGGAACATCTGGAAACACCATATATTTT.

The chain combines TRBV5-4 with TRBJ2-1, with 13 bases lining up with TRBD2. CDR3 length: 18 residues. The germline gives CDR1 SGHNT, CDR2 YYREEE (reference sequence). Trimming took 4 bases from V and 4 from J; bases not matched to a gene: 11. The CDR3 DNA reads TGTGCCAGCAGCGAGAAAGGACTAGCGGGAGCCAGGTACAATGAGCAGTTCTTC. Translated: CASSEKGLAGARYNEQFF.

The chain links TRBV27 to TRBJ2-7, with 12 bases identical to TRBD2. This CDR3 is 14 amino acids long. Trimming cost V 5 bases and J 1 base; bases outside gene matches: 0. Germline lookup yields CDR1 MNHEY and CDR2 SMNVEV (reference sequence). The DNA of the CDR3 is TGTGCCAGCAGTGGACTAGCGGGATCCTACGAGCAGTACTTC. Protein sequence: CASSGLAGSYEQYF.

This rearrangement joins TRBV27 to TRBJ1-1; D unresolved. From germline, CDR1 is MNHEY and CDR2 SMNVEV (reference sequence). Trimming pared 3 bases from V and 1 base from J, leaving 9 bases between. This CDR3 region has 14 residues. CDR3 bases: TGTGCCAGCAGTTTTGGACTGGCGAACACTGAAGCTTTCTTT. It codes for CASSFGLANTEAFF.

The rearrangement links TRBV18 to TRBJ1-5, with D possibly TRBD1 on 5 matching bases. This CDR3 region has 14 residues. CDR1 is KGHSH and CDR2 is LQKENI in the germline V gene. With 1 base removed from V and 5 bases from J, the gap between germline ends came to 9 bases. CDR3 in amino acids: CASSPQDKDQPQHF. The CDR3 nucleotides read TGTGCCAGCTCACCACAGGACAAAGATCAGCCCCAGCATTTT. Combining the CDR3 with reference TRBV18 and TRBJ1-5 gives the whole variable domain NAGVMQNPRHLVRRRGQEARLRCSPMKGHSHVYWYRQLPEEGLKFMVYLQKENIIDESGMPKERFSAEFPKEGPSILRIQQVVRGDSAAYFCASSPQDKDQPQHFGDGTRLSIL.

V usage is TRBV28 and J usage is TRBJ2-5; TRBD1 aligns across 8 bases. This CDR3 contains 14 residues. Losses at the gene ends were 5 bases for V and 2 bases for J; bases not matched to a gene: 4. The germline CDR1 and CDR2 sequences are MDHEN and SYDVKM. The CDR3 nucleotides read TGTGCCAGCAGTGGGACAGGTCGACAAGAGACCCAGTACTTC. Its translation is CASSGTGRQETQYF.

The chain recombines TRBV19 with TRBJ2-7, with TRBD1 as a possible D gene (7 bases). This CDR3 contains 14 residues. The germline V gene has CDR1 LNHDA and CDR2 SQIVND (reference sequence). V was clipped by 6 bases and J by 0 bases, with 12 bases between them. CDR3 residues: CASSRQGLSYEQYF. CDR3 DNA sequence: TGTGCCAGTAGCCGACAGGGACTCTCCTACGAGCAGTACTTC.

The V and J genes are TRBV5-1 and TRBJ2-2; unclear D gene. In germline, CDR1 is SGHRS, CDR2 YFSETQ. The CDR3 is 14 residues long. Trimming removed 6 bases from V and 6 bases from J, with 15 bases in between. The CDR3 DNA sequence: TGCGCCAGCACTCCAGACTTCATCTCCGGGGAGCTGTTTTTT. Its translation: CASTPDFISGELFF. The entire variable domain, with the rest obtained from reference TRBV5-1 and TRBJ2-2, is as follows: KAGVTQTPRYLIKTRGQQVTLSCSPISGHRSVSWYQQTPGQGLQFLFEYFSETQRNKGNFPGRFSGRQFSNSRSEMNVSTLELGDSALYLCASTPDFISGELFFGEGSRLTVL.

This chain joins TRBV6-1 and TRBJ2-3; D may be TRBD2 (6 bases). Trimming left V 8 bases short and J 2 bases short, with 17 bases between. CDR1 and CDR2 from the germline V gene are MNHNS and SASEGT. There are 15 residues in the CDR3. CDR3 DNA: TGTGCCAGCCAGAAGACGGGAGAAGTCACAGATACGCAGTATTTT. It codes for CASQKTGEVTDTQYF.

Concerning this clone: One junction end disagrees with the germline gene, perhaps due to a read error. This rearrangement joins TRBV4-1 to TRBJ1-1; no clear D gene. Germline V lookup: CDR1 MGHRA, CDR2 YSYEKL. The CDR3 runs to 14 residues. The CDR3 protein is CATSHQVTATEAFF. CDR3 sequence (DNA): TGCGCCACCAGCCACCAGGTTACGGCCACTGAAGCTTTCTTT.

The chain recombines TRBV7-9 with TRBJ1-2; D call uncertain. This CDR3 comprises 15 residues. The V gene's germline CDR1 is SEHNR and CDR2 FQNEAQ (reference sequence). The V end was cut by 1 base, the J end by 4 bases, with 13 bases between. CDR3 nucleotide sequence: TGTGCCAGCAGCTTAGACTACCTGACCTCCTATGGCTACACCTTC. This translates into CASSLDYLTSYGYTF.